Listed below are T cell receptor beta chains from one sample, sequenced in a study of shared T cell receptors in the human thymus. The protocol was immunoSEQ multiplex PCR, while the TCRdb copy is restricted to in-frame clones and leaves out a portion. The data show some 660,000 clones, about 90% seen once. This same sample was also taken into another study, of human thymus T cells.

The sequenced material came from thymocytes. These receptors originate from a boy in the first two years of life with a congenital heart defect. Each CDR3 is given with its conserved first and last residue. The D gene is left open where the match is weak. Only some rows state a clone size, as once, few, many or a class for expanded clones.

-,TRBV4-2,TRBJ2-1,TRBD1,CASSQWRGRQDRVGNEQFF,TGTGCCAGCAGCCAATGGCGCGGCAGACAGGACAGGGTGGGGAATGAGCAGTTCTTC
-,TRBV18,TRBJ2-5,-,CASSPVGRYDQETQYF,TGTGCCAGCTCACCAGTGGGCAGGTACGACCAAGAGACCCAGTACTTC
-,TRBV4-3,TRBJ2-2,TRBD1,CASRRDRGNTGELFF,TGCGCCAGCAGACGTGACAGGGGAAACACCGGGGAGCTGTTTTTT
-,TRBV9,TRBJ2-3,TRBD2,CASSVGGGRTDTQYF,TGTGCCAGCAGCGTAGGGGGAGGGAGGACAGATACGCAGTATTTT
-,TRBV27,TRBJ2-7,TRBD2,CASSGLAGYGYEQYF,TGTGCCAGCAGTGGACTAGCGGGCTACGGCTACGAGCAGTACTTC
-,TRBV5-1,TRBJ1-5,-,CASSLYPVDSSNQPQHF,TGCGCCAGCAGCTTGTATCCTGTGGACAGTAGCAATCAGCCCCAGCATTTT
few,TRBV4-3,TRBJ1-6,TRBD1,CASSRLDRVRGSNSPLHF,TGCGCCAGCAGCCGCTTGGACAGGGTGCGGGGATCTAATTCACCCCTCCACTTT
few,TRBV10-3,TRBJ2-7,-,CAISLGAYEQYF,TGTGCCATCAGCCTAGGTGCTTACGAGCAGTACTTC
-,TRBV6-6,TRBJ1-2,-,CASSYLPGHYGYTF,TGTGCCAGCAGTTACCTCCCAGGCCACTATGGCTACACCTTC
-,TRBV19,TRBJ1-2,-,CASTSNRDNRDGYTF,TGTGCCAGTACTTCAAACAGGGATAATCGGGATGGCTACACCTTC
-,TRBV4-2,TRBJ1-2,-,CATWDKLNYGYTF,TGTGCCACCTGGGACAAGTTAAACTATGGCTACACCTTC
-,TRBV7-2,TRBJ2-5,TRBD1,CASSARDRGGEETQYF,TGTGCCAGCAGCGCCCGGGACAGGGGTGGGGAAGAGACCCAGTACTTC
-,TRBV10-3,TRBJ2-3,TRBD2,CAISVREIADTQYF,TGTGCCATCAGTGTGCGGGAGATCGCAGATACGCAGTATTTT
-,TRBV29-1,TRBJ2-5,-,CSVVWAEETQYF,TGCAGCGTTGTTTGGGCAGAAGAGACCCAGTACTTC
-,TRBV30,TRBJ2-7,-,CAWSSLASPRQLRHRSSYEQYF,TGTGCCTGGAGTAGCCTAGCCTCCCCACGACAACTCAGACATAGAAGCTCCTACGAGCAGTACTTC
once,TRBV9,TRBJ2-3,TRBD2,CASSVVAGGPFGTDTQYF,TGTGCCAGCAGCGTAGTAGCGGGGGGGCCTTTTGGAACCGATACGCAGTATTTT
-,TRBV11-2,TRBJ2-3,TRBD2,CASSCMATSRGTDTQYF,TGTGCCAGCAGCTGTATGGCGACTAGCCGTGGGACAGATACGCAGTATTTT
-,TRBV7-9,TRBJ2-7,TRBD1,CASSQDRSYEQYF,TGTGCCAGCAGCCAGGACAGGAGCTACGAGCAGTACTTC
once,TRBV28,TRBJ2-1,TRBD2,CASSFPTRFLAGVFGNEQFF,TGTGCCAGCAGTTTCCCCACCCGATTTCTAGCGGGAGTCTTTGGCAATGAGCAGTTCTTC
-,TRBV11-2,TRBJ1-1,-,CASSSVGQNTEAFF,TGTGCCAGCAGCTCAGTGGGACAGAACACTGAAGCTTTCTTT
-,TRBV4-3,TRBJ1-6,TRBD1,CASSDRDRGFSGSPLHF,TGCGCCAGCAGCGACCGGGACAGGGGTTTCTCTGGCTCACCCCTCCACTTT
-,TRBV28,TRBJ1-2,TRBD1,CASSLFGTGYGYTF,TGTGCCAGCAGTTTATTTGGGACAGGGTATGGCTACACCTTC
-,TRBV5-1,TRBJ2-7,TRBD1,CASSLQGGIYEQYF,TGCGCCAGCAGCTTGCAAGGGGGCATATACGAGCAGTACTTC
-,TRBV10-3,TRBJ2-7,TRBD2,CATRLAGEVLYEQYF,TGTGCCACCAGACTAGCGGGGGAAGTCCTCTACGAGCAGTACTTC
-,TRBV15,TRBJ1-4,-,CATSRDPEFWNRDEKLFF,TGTGCCACCAGCAGAGATCCAGAGTTCTGGAATCGGGATGAAAAACTGTTTTTT
-,TRBV7-9,TRBJ1-4,TRBD1,CASRPPDREEEKLFF,TGTGCCAGCAGACCCCCGGACAGGGAAGAGGAAAAACTGTTTTTT
once,TRBV25-1,TRBJ2-1,TRBD2,CASSVKPGLTYNEQFF,TGTGCCAGCAGTGTAAAACCGGGACTAACTTACAATGAGCAGTTCTTC
-,TRBV4-3,TRBJ1-2,-,CASSHTVYGYTF,TGCGCCAGCAGCCACACAGTCTATGGCTACACCTTC
-,TRBV7-9,TRBJ2-6,-,CASNDRTGANVLTF,TGTGCCAGCAACGACAGGACTGGGGCCAACGTCCTGACTTTC
-,TRBV7-2,TRBJ2-2,TRBD2,CASSLGGSGATGELFF,TGTGCCAGCAGCTTAGGAGGGAGCGGGGCCACCGGGGAGCTGTTTTTT
-,TRBV28,TRBJ1-5,-,CASSLTKGCNQPQHF,TGTGCCAGCAGTCTGACCAAGGGGTGTAATCAGCCCCAGCATTTT
-,TRBV21-1,TRBJ2-1,-,CASSKEGREGLDEQFF,TGTGCCAGCAGCAAAGAGGGGCGGGAGGGCTTGGATGAGCAGTTCTTC
-,TRBV19,TRBJ2-1,-,CASSRALRNEQFF,TGTGCCAGTAGTAGAGCACTACGCAATGAGCAGTTCTTC
-,TRBV4-3,TRBJ1-1,-,CASSQARDLKNTEAFF,TGCGCCAGCAGCCAGGCCAGGGATCTCAAGAACACTGAAGCTTTCTTT
-,TRBV28,TRBJ1-5,-,CASSFRTVQDNQPQHF,TGTGCCAGCAGTTTCCGGACAGTGCAAGACAATCAGCCCCAGCATTTT
-,TRBV4-2,TRBJ1-6,-,CASSQDGATGHDNSPLHF,TGTGCCAGCAGCCAAGATGGGGCCACAGGGCACGATAATTCACCCCTCCACTTT
-,TRBV2,TRBJ1-1,-,CASSELREPNTEAFF,TGTGCCAGCAGTGAATTGAGGGAACCGAACACTGAAGCTTTCTTT
-,TRBV7-2,TRBJ2-7,-,CASSLELVNKKEQYF,TGTGCCAGCAGCTTAGAACTAGTTAATAAAAAAGAGCAGTACTTC
once,TRBV19,TRBJ2-1,-,CASSIGLPDGAEQFF,TGTGCCAGTAGTATCGGACTACCCGATGGCGCTGAGCAGTTCTTC
-,TRBV28,TRBJ1-1,-,CASSSPGKGDTEAFF,TGTGCCAGCAGCTCCCCGGGGAAGGGAGACACTGAAGCTTTCTTT
-,TRBV4-3,TRBJ1-4,-,CASSQDGGLRNEKLFF,TGCGCCAGCAGCCAAGATGGGGGACTTAGAAATGAAAAACTGTTTTTT
-,TRBV14,TRBJ2-5,-,CASSQRGETQYF,TGTGCCAGCAGCCAAAGGGGAGAGACCCAGTACTTC
-,TRBV7-2,TRBJ2-1,TRBD2,CASSHSSGGSYNEQFF,TGTGCCAGCAGCCACTCATCGGGAGGCTCCTACAATGAGCAGTTCTTC
-,TRBV6-1,TRBJ2-7,TRBD1,CASIRTGVYEQYF,TGTGCCAGCATCCGGACAGGGGTCTACGAGCAGTACTTC
-,TRBV2,TRBJ2-7,-,CASIQLGRVNEQYF,TGTGCCAGCATCCAACTCGGGAGAGTCAACGAGCAGTACTTC
-,TRBV28,TRBJ2-5,TRBD1,CASRPDRGLGETQYF,TGTGCCAGCAGGCCCGACAGGGGTTTGGGAGAGACCCAGTACTTC
once,TRBV10-2,TRBJ2-1,TRBD2,CASSESRRGGSHQRNEQFF,TGCGCCAGCAGTGAGTCGAGGCGTGGCGGGAGTCACCAAAGGAATGAGCAGTTCTTC
-,TRBV4-1,TRBJ2-7,-,CASSHSDFFGKQYF,TGCGCCAGCAGCCATTCGGACTTCTTTGGGAAGCAGTACTTC
-,TRBV25-1,TRBJ2-5,TRBD2,CACQGTSGYQETQYF,TGTGCCTGCCAAGGGACTAGCGGGTATCAAGAGACCCAGTACTTC
-,TRBV12-5,TRBJ1-5,TRBD1,CASGLGTGGNQPQHF,TGTGCTAGTGGTTTGGGTACAGGGGGGAATCAGCCCCAGCATTTT
-,TRBV20-1,TRBJ2-1,-,CSARRDEQFF,TGCAGTGCCCGACGGGATGAGCAGTTCTTC
-,TRBV10-3,TRBJ2-7,TRBD1,CATKPGQGYEQYF,TGTGCCACAAAACCGGGACAGGGGTACGAGCAGTACTTC
once,TRBV9,TRBJ2-2,TRBD2,CASSSGTSGAPNTGELFF,TGTGCCAGCAGCTCCGGGACTAGCGGAGCCCCGAACACCGGGGAGCTGTTTTTT
few,TRBV5-6,TRBJ2-7,-,CASRLNRVPGVYEQYF,TGTGCCAGCAGGTTAAACCGGGTCCCCGGGGTCTACGAGCAGTACTTC
few,TRBV2,TRBJ1-3,-,CAILPPRLNTIYF,TGTGCCATCCTACCGCCCCGTTTAAACACCATATATTTT